This T cell receptor beta chain was sequenced in a study of Ad26.COV2.S vaccination and SARS-CoV-2 variants (dated by TCRdb to the early 2020s). Describing the broader study: Donors in the vaccine arm were drawn from COV1001, a phase I-IIa trial of Ad26.COV2.S in healthy adults that was multicentre, randomized, double-blind and placebo-controlled. Ad26.COV2.S was administered intramuscularly at a dose of 5x10^10 or 1x10^11 viral particles, either as one shot or as two shots given 56 days apart. TCRbeta repertoire sequencing was used to assess the specificity and breadth of SARS-CoV-2-reactive T cell receptors after Ad26.COV2.S vaccination. A total of some 30 samples were included in the TCR-sequenced set, comprising around 19 Ad26.COV2.S vaccine recipients, 5 placebo recipients and 8 SARS-CoV-2 convalescent individuals. Participants in the trial were split at random into five groups of five each, receiving low-dose or high-dose Ad26.COV2.S once or twice, or else placebo on both occasions. Investigators remained blinded to trial group allocation during experiments and outcome assessment. Findings and caveats that apply to the study as a whole: Higher spike-specific TCR breadth was observed in Ad26.COV2.S recipients than in placebo recipients (P = 0.0014). The study was not powered to compare responses between vaccine doses or regimens. After vaccination, spike-specific CD8+ and CD4+ T cell responses were reported to show substantial breadth. It was noted by the authors that total T cell responses may have been underestimated by the TCR breadth and depth analyses. Vaccine and placebo recipients had comparable non-spike TCR breadth, which fits with the vaccine containing only spike.

Sample treatment or condition, as interpreted from the label and publication: about 20 received Ad26.COV2.S at low or high dose, single or two shots; about 5 received placebo; per-sample allocation not given. Repertoires of vaccine and placebo recipients were sequenced from samples taken on day 63 after the first injection. Between 29 July and 7 August 2020, Cohort 1b enrolled about 27 adults aged 18-55 years at one site in Boston, USA. As a vaccine, Ad26.COV2.S was a replication-incompetent adenovirus type 26 vector that expressed a prefusion-stabilized SARS-CoV-2 spike protein derived from the original Wuhan strain. With regard to this clone: It has no known antigen specificity. No clone much larger than this one lies a single base away; base qualities are absent.

The CDR3 runs 16 residues from the cysteine to the phenylalanine. Of the read, only the CDR3 DNA is kept; its 48 bases are in frame from base 1. The V end gives up 6 bases and the J end 2 bases, leaving 8 bases in the junction not matched to a gene. CDR1 ENHRY and CDR2 SYGVKD are derived from the germline V gene. TCRbeta CDR3 regions were sequenced with the immunoSEQ Assay. After extraction, genomic DNA underwent amplification by bias-controlled multiplex PCR, followed by high-throughput sequencing. The authors processed their data as follows. To quantify the absolute abundance of every unique TCRbeta CDR3 region, sequences were collapsed and filtered. T cell fraction was estimated by normalizing TCRbeta template counts to usable DNA, which was measured by amplifying reference genes present in all nucleated cells. Repertoire TCRs were annotated as SARS-CoV-2-specific by exact matching of V gene, CDR3 amino acid sequence and J gene to a known reactive TCR set. The reference SARS-CoV-2 TCR set was obtained from MIRA and was filtered for enrichment in COVID-19-positive ImmuneCODE repertoires, whereby public or cross-reactive TCRs were removed. Using the MIRA antigens, annotated TCRs were further analysed by specific ORF or by position within an ORF. Depth was the summed frequency of annotated unique rearrangements, while breadth was defined as annotated unique rearrangements over total unique productive rearrangements. Group comparisons of TCR breadth used two-sided Wilcoxon rank-sum tests. In its TCRdb copy, this immuneACCESS table keeps in-frame sequences only and misses some clones. Where compared with another copy, unresolved V genes explain less than half of these, and the others have no known cause. From that table come the V and J calls and clone size; the DNA was used to work out D and trimming. This sample gives around 450,000 clones in total; about 88% of them show up just once. Of the sample, more than 1.5% falls within the top ten clones.

This receptor chain uses TRBV10-3 and TRBJ2-7; 12 central nucleotides agree with TRBD2. The TCR originated in a person aged 18-60 years who received the Ad26.COV2.S COVID-19 vaccine or a placebo. The sequencing used peripheral blood, collected in a trial of Ad26.COV2.S vaccine versus placebo. The nucleotide sequence is TGTGCCATCAGCCCTAGCGGGAGGGACGCTACCTACGAGCAGTACTTC. This translates into CAISPSGRDATYEQYF.